This T cell receptor beta chain was captured in a study of STAT3 mutations in large granular lymphocyte leukemia. Germline loops: CDR1 MNHEY, CDR2 SMNVEV (reference sequence). V dropped 0 bases and J dropped 7; count of bases not matched to a gene: 7. The CDR3 spans 15 residues. Whole-study results and caveats: Samples missed the first appearance of the clone. Every T-LGLL patient had at least one immunodominant TCRbeta clonotype.

Comments on this clone: Its cognate antigen is unknown.

Sequencing used immunoSEQ multiplex PCR; TCRdb keeps in-frame clones, though not all of them. The profile shows fewer than 7,000 clones, roughly a third of them singletons. The TCR was taken from a woman between 35 and 50 years old with T-cell large granular lymphocyte leukemia. Some clones in this sample may be carry-over from other donors' samples. Sequencing was performed on peripheral blood mononuclear cells. The chain is built from TRBV27 and TRBJ2-7, with 9 bases fitting TRBD1. CDR3 in amino acids: CASSLSGTGSVEQYF. The CDR3 bases are TGTGCCAGCAGTTTATCTGGGACAGGGTCGGTGGAGCAGTACTTC.